The next 18 T cell receptor beta chains were all read from a single sample in a study of CD8+CD57+ T cells in acquired aplastic anemia. Genomic DNA was employed as the template in profiling TCR beta VDJ and CDR3. A single record per CDR3 protein comes from TCRdb applying MiXCR to the reads. The profile shows around 200,000 distinct CDR3 sequences, around 50% of them singletons. The patients chosen for sequencing had shown expansion of CD8+CD57+ cells (detected by flow cytometry). Specimen: sorted CD4+, CD8+, or CD8+CD57+ T cells (not recorded which) from PBMCs. The receptors here all came from a human donor with aplastic anemia.

V and J are TRBV12-3 or TRBV12-4 and TRBJ2-5; D ambiguous. The V gene lost 5 bases and the J gene lost 0 bases, with 13 bases spanning the gap. The CDR3 loop spans 15 amino acids. The CDR3 loop reads CASSEWKGYQETQYF. The CDR3 region has the DNA TGTGCCAGCAGTGAATGGAAAGGATACCAAGAGACCCAGTACTTC.

The rearrangement links TRBV10-1 to TRBJ1-6, with 8 bases aligning to TRBD1. Germline values: CDR1 WNHNN, CDR2 SYGVQD (reference sequence). The V segment lost 5 bases and the J segment 4 bases; nucleotides outside the gene matches: 7. The CDR3 loop spans 16 amino acids. The CDR3, as DNA: TGCGCCAGCAGTTGGGTGACAGGGGCTTATAATTCACCCCTCCACTTT. Protein sequence: CASSWVTGAYNSPLHF.

This clonotype was seen ten or more times. The V gene is TRBV7-8, the J gene TRBJ2-7, with D maybe TRBD1 (6 bases). Germline values: CDR1 SGHVS, CDR2 FQNEAQ. This CDR3 contains 15 residues. V lost 1 base to trimming and J lost 3 bases, with 13 bases between them. The CDR3 sequence is CASSLELGAIYEQYF. The CDR3 DNA is TGTGCCAGCAGCTTAGAGCTGGGGGCGATCTACGAGCAGTACTTC.

The J gene is TRBJ1-1, the V gene TRBV3-1; D perhaps matches TRBD1 (5 bases). Deletions cut 0 bases from V and 11 bases from J, with 10 bases between. The CDR3 contains 12 residues. The germline V gene encodes CDR1 LGHDT and CDR2 YNNKEL (reference sequence). As DNA, the CDR3 is TGTGCCAGCAGCCAAGACCCAGGGTGGGCTTTCTTT. Translation: CASSQDPGWAFF.

The V call is TRBV20-1, the J call TRBJ1-1; unclear D gene. Germline values: CDR1 DFQATT, CDR2 SNEGSKA (reference sequence). Trimming took 6 bases from V and 8 from J, leaving 13 bases between them. The CDR3 is 11 residues long. The chain's CDR3 is CSAIWPAEAFF. The CDR3 DNA reads TGCAGTGCAATATGGCCTGCGGAAGCTTTCTTT.

As to this clonotype: The germline gene is not matched at one end of the junction; a read error may be the cause. The chain is built from TRBV7-8 and TRBJ1-4; D not certain. The CDR3 is 14 amino acids. CDR1 and CDR2 (germline): SGHVS, FQNEAQ. DNA of the CDR3: TGTGCCAGCGGAGACCGGGTTCCTAATGGAAAACTGTTTTTT. This gives the protein CASGDRVPNGKLFF.

V is TRBV5-6 and J is TRBJ1-6, with 9 bases that match TRBD1. CDR1 and CDR2 from the germline V gene are SGHDT and YYEEEE. V trimming: 3 bases; J trimming: 12 bases; junction bases outside the gene matches: 4. This CDR3 contains 13 residues. The CDR3: CASSSGTGLPLHF. CDR3 nucleotide sequence: TGTGCCAGCAGCTCCGGGACAGGGCTACCCCTCCACTTT.

The chain is built from TRBV7-9 and TRBJ2-1; 7 bases fit TRBD2. This CDR3 spans 13 amino acids. The V and J ends lost 1 base and 10 bases, in that order; junction bases with no gene match: 4. CDR1 is SEHNR and CDR2 is FQNEAQ in the germline V gene (reference sequence). The CDR3 here is CASSLVWGGEQFF. As DNA, the CDR3 is TGTGCCAGCAGCTTAGTGTGGGGGGGAGAGCAGTTCTTC.

The table lists this clonotype with many counts. The V gene is TRBV25-1, the J gene TRBJ2-6; perhaps TRBD1 as D (6 bases). This CDR3 comprises 16 residues. V lost 4 bases and J lost 2, with 12 bases in between. Per the germline V gene, CDR1 is MGHDK and CDR2 is SYGVNS. As DNA, the CDR3 is TGTGCCAGCAGTGTAATAACAGGGACTGGGGCCAACGTCCTGACTTTC. As protein: CASSVITGTGANVLTF.

A few counts support this clonotype. The CDR3 nucleotides are TGCAGCGTTGAGGGCAGGGGGACCACTGAAGCTTTCTTT. Translated, it gives CSVEGRGTTEAFF. The V gene is TRBV29-1, the J gene TRBJ1-1; 7 bases map to TRBD1. This CDR3 contains 13 residues. Germline CDR1 is SQVTM and CDR2 is ANQGSEA. V shed 3 bases and J 4 bases; nucleotides not matched to a gene: 5.

This clonotype was seen a few times. The junction differs from germline at one of its ends, possibly a read error. This rearrangement joins TRBV12-3 or TRBV12-4 to TRBJ1-1; possible D gene TRBD1, 5 bases. The CDR3 extends over 14 amino acids. The DNA of the CDR3 is TGTGCCAGCAGATTAGGGGCCGGGACGCGTGAAGCTTTCTTT. Translating it yields CASRLGAGTREAFF.

Many counts were recorded for this clonotype. The chain recombines TRBV9 with TRBJ2-2, with a weak D call TRBD2 (5 bases). In germline, CDR1 is SGDLS, CDR2 YYNGEE. This CDR3 contains 14 residues. V shed 6 bases and J shed 4 bases, with 13 bases lying between them. CDR3: CASTPGLVTGELFF. The DNA for the CDR3 is TGTGCCAGCACCCCGGGATTAGTCACCGGGGAGCTGTTTTTT. The entire variable domain, with the rest obtained from reference TRBV9 and TRBJ2-2, is as follows: DSGVTQTPKHLITATGQRVTLRCSPRSGDLSVYWYQQSLDQGLQFLIQYYNGEERAKGNILERFSAQQFPDLHSELNLSSLELGDSALYFCASTPGLVTGELFFGEGSRLTVL.

This sequence joins TRBV20-1 and TRBJ2-1; D ambiguous. V was trimmed by 0 bases and J by 3 bases, leaving 9 bases between them. The CDR3 spans 14 residues. Germline CDR1 is DFQATT and CDR2 is SNEGSKA (reference sequence). In DNA, the CDR3 is TGCAGTGCTAGAGATAATAGGGTCTACAATGAGCAGTTCTTC. This translates into CSARDNRVYNEQFF.

The table lists this clonotype with a count of one. At one end, the junction sequence differs from germline, possibly due to a read error. V and J are TRBV2 and TRBJ1-1; perhaps TRBD1 as D (5 bases). In germline, CDR1 is SNHLY, CDR2 FYNNEI. The CDR3 sequence is 13 residues long. CDR3 nucleotides: TGTGCCAGCAGTGAAGCGCTTCTACGGGGGACCCTCTTT. Protein sequence: CASSEALLRGTLF. The variable domain in full, with the rest retrieved from reference TRBV2 and TRBJ1-1, is EPEVTQTPSHQVTQMGQEVILRCVPISNHLYFYWYRQILGQKVEFLVSFYNNEISEKSEIFDDQFSVERPDGSNFTLKIRSTKLEDSAMYFCASSEALLRGTLFGQGTRLTVV.

The sample holds many counts of this clonotype. This chain links TRBV19 with TRBJ1-4; D gene unclear. Germline V gene data show CDR1 as LNHDA and CDR2 as SQIVND (reference sequence). The CDR3 is 15 amino acids. V was clipped by 10 bases and J by 6 bases, with 21 bases between them. The CDR3 DNA follows: TGTGCCACGTCGGTTTCGACGGAGCATTATGAAAAACTGTTTTTT. This encodes CATSVSTEHYEKLFF.

The chain recombines TRBV2 with TRBJ1-5; the D is unclear. V shed 5 bases and J shed 7 bases, with 15 bases lying between them. The CDR3 is made up of 14 amino acids. Germline V gene data show CDR1 as SNHLY and CDR2 as FYNNEI. This CDR3 is CASSQDPQGQPQHF. The CDR3 DNA reads as TGTGCCAGCAGTCAGGACCCCCAAGGACAGCCCCAGCATTTT.

The genes are TRBV2 and TRBJ2-7; TRBD2 might be the D (5 bases). Germline V gives CDR1 SNHLY, CDR2 FYNNEI. The length of the CDR3 is 15 residues. V dropped 6 bases and J dropped 1 base, with 16 bases sitting between them. The CDR3 region has the DNA TGTGCCAGCAGCCAAGGCGGGTTCCGTTCCTACGAGCAGTACTTC. It encodes CASSQGGFRSYEQYF. Complete variable domain (other parts from reference TRBV2 and TRBJ2-7): EPEVTQTPSHQVTQMGQEVILRCVPISNHLYFYWYRQILGQKVEFLVSFYNNEISEKSEIFDDQFSVERPDGSNFTLKIRSTKLEDSAMYFCASSQGGFRSYEQYFGPGTRLTVT.

This clonotype was counted at least ten times. This chain links TRBV7-9 with TRBJ1-2; 7 bases are shared with TRBD1. With 5 bases clipped from V and 4 bases from J, the junction kept 7 bases outside the gene matches. Germline assignment: CDR1 SEHNR and CDR2 FQNEAQ (reference sequence). CDR3 length: 14 amino acids. The CDR3 DNA is TGTGCCAGCAGCAATATTCAGGGGGGCTATGGCTACACCTTC. Translating it yields CASSNIQGGYGYTF. Filled out from reference TRBV7-9 and TRBJ1-2, the complete variable domain reads DTGVSQNPRHKITKRGQNVTFRCDPISEHNRLYWYRQTLGQGPEFLTYFQNEAQLEKSRLLSDRFSAERPKGSFSTLEIQRTEQGDSAMYLCASSNIQGGYGYTFGSGTRLTVV.